A selection of T cell receptor beta chains follows, all from one sample in a study of blood T cell repertoires in COVID-19. Sequencing was performed with immunoSEQ multiplex PCR; in TCRdb, only in-frame clones are kept and a portion is missing. Of over 110,000 clones listed, approximately 87% are singletons. Sequenced input: PBMCs or T cells enriched from blood (not recorded which). The receptor source for this set is a man aged 50 to 59 in a cohort exposed to, infected with or recovered from COVID-19 (not recorded which). Each CDR3 is given with its conserved first and last residue. D genes are given only for firm matches. Rows give clone size only sometimes, using once, few, many, or a class for an expanded clone.

size: NA
J: TRBJ1-2
D: TRBD1
V: TRBV7-2
DNA: TGTGCCAGCAGCTTAGCGTCAGGACAGGGGTACTATGGCTACACCTTC
CDR3: CASSLASGQGYYGYTF

size: NA
J: TRBJ2-7
D: TRBD1
V: TRBV29-1
DNA: TGCAGCGTCCAAAGGGACAGGGGCTACGAGCAGTACTTC
CDR3: CSVQRDRGYEQYF

size: NA
J: TRBJ1-6
D: NA
V: TRBV6-5
DNA: TGTGCCAGCAAGACGGGCGGGTTTAATTCACCCCTCCACTTT
CDR3: CASKTGGFNSPLHF

size: NA
J: TRBJ1-2
D: NA
V: TRBV27
DNA: TGTGCCAGCAGTTTACCAGGGATTAACTATGGCTACACCTTC
CDR3: CASSLPGINYGYTF

size: NA
J: TRBJ2-7
D: TRBD1
V: TRBV29-1
DNA: TGCAGCGGGGGGACAGGGGAGGGAGTGAGCGAGCAGTACTTC
CDR3: CSGGTGEGVSEQYF

size: NA
J: TRBJ2-2
D: NA
V: TRBV20-1
DNA: TGCAGTGCTAGTCCCCGGGGATCGAACACCGGGGAGCTGTTTTTT
CDR3: CSASPRGSNTGELFF

size: NA
J: TRBJ1-3
D: NA
V: TRBV9
DNA: TGTGCCAGCAGCGAGTGGGGGGGCTCTGGAAACACCATATATTTT
CDR3: CASSEWGGSGNTIYF

size: NA
J: TRBJ1-2
D: NA
V: TRBV19
DNA: TGTGCCAGTAGTCAGACCCTGGACGGACTCTCAAGGGGCTACACCTTC
CDR3: CASSQTLDGLSRGYTF

size: NA
J: TRBJ2-7
D: TRBD1
V: TRBV11-2
DNA: TGTGCCAGCACCCGGACAGGGGTAAACTACGAGCAGTACTTC
CDR3: CASTRTGVNYEQYF

size: NA
J: TRBJ1-2
D: NA
V: TRBV19
DNA: TGTGCCAGTAGTATAGAGGTCAGCGCTAACTATGGCTACACCTTC
CDR3: CASSIEVSANYGYTF

size: NA
J: TRBJ2-5
D: NA
V: TRBV6-1
DNA: TGTGCCAGCAGTGAGAACAGAATACAAGAGACCCAGTACTTC
CDR3: CASSENRIQETQYF

size: NA
J: TRBJ2-7
D: NA
V: TRBV19
DNA: TGTGCCAGTAGAGAGGGTCGGGTGGGATCATCCTACGAGCAGTACTTC
CDR3: CASREGRVGSSYEQYF

size: NA
J: TRBJ2-7
D: NA
V: TRBV7-2
DNA: TGTGCCAGCAGCAGGGGGAGCCAGGGTAACTACGAGCAGTACTTC
CDR3: CASSRGSQGNYEQYF

size: NA
J: TRBJ1-4
D: NA
V: TRBV25-1
DNA: TGTGCCAGCAGTGAATGGCCCGCGGCACCGTCAACTAATGAAAAACTGTTTTTT
CDR3: CASSEWPAAPSTNEKLFF

size: NA
J: TRBJ2-1
D: TRBD2
V: TRBV24-1
DNA: TGTGCCACCAGTCGGGGAGCGGGAGGGTACAATGAGCAGTTCTTC
CDR3: CATSRGAGGYNEQFF

size: NA
J: TRBJ2-1
D: TRBD2
V: TRBV28
DNA: TGTGCCAGCAGTCTCCGACTAGCGGGAGCATATGAGCAGTTCTTC
CDR3: CASSLRLAGAYEQFF

size: NA
J: TRBJ1-2
D: NA
V: TRBV12-3/TRBV12-4
DNA: TGTGCCAGCAGTTCCCCGGGTTGGGGCTACACCTTC
CDR3: CASSSPGWGYTF

size: few
J: TRBJ2-1
D: NA
V: TRBV10-3
DNA: TGTGCCATCAGTGCCGACAATGAGCAGTTCTTC
CDR3: CAISADNEQFF

size: NA
J: TRBJ2-5
D: NA
V: TRBV14
DNA: TGTGCCAGCAGCCCCTTAGGAGTGGCGGGAGAGACCCAGTACTTC
CDR3: CASSPLGVAGETQYF

size: NA
J: TRBJ2-1
D: NA
V: TRBV6-5
DNA: TGTGCCAGCAGGTGGGGGCGCTCCTACAATGAGCAGTTCTTC
CDR3: CASRWGRSYNEQFF

size: NA
J: TRBJ2-3
D: NA
V: TRBV9
DNA: TGTGCCAGCAGCGTAAGGGCGGGGAACACAGATACGCAGTATTTT
CDR3: CASSVRAGNTDTQYF

size: NA
J: TRBJ1-3
D: NA
V: TRBV6-1
DNA: TGTGCCAGCAGTGAATCGGAGGGAGGAAACACCATATATTTT
CDR3: CASSESEGGNTIYF

size: NA
J: TRBJ2-3
D: TRBD2
V: TRBV10-3
DNA: TGTGCCATCAGCCTAACTAGCGGGAGGGCCGTAGATACGCAGTATTTT
CDR3: CAISLTSGRAVDTQYF

size: NA
J: TRBJ2-7
D: TRBD1
V: TRBV6-1
DNA: TGTGCCAGCAGTGAGAGGGACAGACCAGTCTACGAGCAGTACTTC
CDR3: CASSERDRPVYEQYF

size: NA
J: TRBJ2-6
D: TRBD1
V: TRBV29-1
DNA: TGCAGCGTTGAAGATTGGGACAGGGTGACTGGGGCCAACGTCCTGACTTTC
CDR3: CSVEDWDRVTGANVLTF

size: NA
J: TRBJ2-7
D: NA
V: TRBV5-4
DNA: TGTGCCAGCAGCCCCGACGGGGGGCTAAGCGTGTACGAGCAGTACTTC
CDR3: CASSPDGGLSVYEQYF

size: NA
J: TRBJ2-2
D: NA
V: TRBV6-5
DNA: TGTGCCAGCAAGAGGTCCTCAAACACCGGGGAGCTGTTTTTT
CDR3: CASKRSSNTGELFF

size: once
J: TRBJ2-5
D: TRBD2
V: TRBV14
DNA: TGTGCCAGCAGCCCCCAACTAGCGGGAGGAAAAGAGACCCAGTACTTC
CDR3: CASSPQLAGGKETQYF

size: NA
J: TRBJ2-5
D: TRBD2
V: TRBV24-1
DNA: TGTGCCACCAGTTCTGGGGGGGGGATTGAGACCCAGTACTTC
CDR3: CATSSGGGIETQYF

size: NA
J: TRBJ2-7
D: NA
V: TRBV7-9
DNA: TGTGCCAGCAGCAGCGTAGTAGGGGCCCCCGTCAGTCAGCAGTACTTC
CDR3: CASSSVVGAPVSQQYF

size: NA
J: TRBJ2-3
D: TRBD2
V: TRBV11-3
DNA: TGTGCCAGCAGCCGTTACAGCGGGGGTAGCACAGATACGCAGTATTTT
CDR3: CASSRYSGGSTDTQYF

size: NA
J: TRBJ2-3
D: NA
V: TRBV6-2/TRBV6-3
DNA: TGTGCCAGCAGTTTTAGTTGGGATACGCAGTATTTT
CDR3: CASSFSWDTQYF

size: NA
J: TRBJ2-1
D: TRBD2
V: TRBV13
DNA: TGTGCCAGCAGCTCTAGCGGGAGGATTTACAATGAGCAGTTCTTC
CDR3: CASSSSGRIYNEQFF

size: NA
J: TRBJ2-7
D: TRBD2
V: TRBV10-2
DNA: TGCGCCAGCATTGGGGGACTAGCAGGCCACGAGCAGTACTTC
CDR3: CASIGGLAGHEQYF

size: once
J: TRBJ1-4
D: NA
V: TRBV7-8
DNA: TGTGCCAGCAGCGTAGGACAGCCATATGAAAAACTGTTTTTT
CDR3: CASSVGQPYEKLFF

size: NA
J: TRBJ2-2
D: TRBD1
V: TRBV6-5
DNA: TGTGCCAGCAGTTCGGACAGGGGGGAGGGCACCGGGGAGCTGTTTTTT
CDR3: CASSSDRGEGTGELFF

size: NA
J: TRBJ2-1
D: NA
V: TRBV18
DNA: TGTGCCAGCTCACCACTCAAGGGGCTCAATGAGCAGTTCTTC
CDR3: CASSPLKGLNEQFF

size: NA
J: TRBJ1-2
D: TRBD1
V: TRBV27
DNA: TGTGCCAGCAGTTTATGGGGACAGGGGCCCTATGGCTACACCTTC
CDR3: CASSLWGQGPYGYTF

size: NA
J: TRBJ2-1
D: NA
V: TRBV4-2
DNA: TGTGCCAGCAGCCAAGTACTTCTCGGCGGGAGAGGGGGCAATGAGCAGTTCTTC
CDR3: CASSQVLLGGRGGNEQFF

size: NA
J: TRBJ2-7
D: NA
V: TRBV6-5
DNA: TGTGCCAGTCGTCAGGGTCCCCACGAGCAGTACTTC
CDR3: CASRQGPHEQYF

size: NA
J: TRBJ2-2
D: TRBD2
V: TRBV6-5
DNA: TGTGCCAGCAGTTACGGAGCGGGAGGGGCCGGGGAGCTGTTTTTT
CDR3: CASSYGAGGAGELFF

size: NA
J: TRBJ1-2
D: TRBD1
V: TRBV6-5
DNA: TGTGCCAGCACCGGCGACAGGGACTATGGCTACACCTTC
CDR3: CASTGDRDYGYTF

size: NA
J: TRBJ2-1
D: TRBD2
V: TRBV4-1
DNA: TGCGCCAGCAGCCAAGATAAGGAGCGGGGGGGCTCCTACAATGAGCAGTTCTTC
CDR3: CASSQDKERGGSYNEQFF

size: once
J: TRBJ2-1
D: TRBD2
V: TRBV7-2
DNA: TGTGCCAGCAGCTTGGGGGGGGGCTACAATGAGCAGTTCTTC
CDR3: CASSLGGGYNEQFF

size: NA
J: TRBJ2-1
D: TRBD2
V: TRBV29-1
DNA: TGCAGCGTTGAACGGAGCGGGAGGGGGGTCTACAATGAGCAGTTCTTC
CDR3: CSVERSGRGVYNEQFF

size: NA
J: TRBJ2-3
D: TRBD2
V: TRBV7-9
DNA: TGTGCCACCACGACTAGCGGGGGGGGCACAGATACGCAGTATTTT
CDR3: CATTTSGGGTDTQYF

size: NA
J: TRBJ2-7
D: NA
V: TRBV4-1
DNA: TGCGCCAGCAGCCAAGAGGGGGGAACCTACGAGCAGTACTTC
CDR3: CASSQEGGTYEQYF

size: NA
J: TRBJ2-7
D: NA
V: TRBV5-6
DNA: TGTGCCAGCCTTACCCGGAGCTCCTACGAGCAGTACTTC
CDR3: CASLTRSSYEQYF

size: once
J: TRBJ1-6
D: NA
V: TRBV5-1
DNA: TGCGCCAGCAGCTTGTCCGAGGGTTCACCCCTCCACTTT
CDR3: CASSLSEGSPLHF

size: NA
J: TRBJ2-1
D: TRBD2
V: TRBV2
DNA: TGTGCCAGCAGTGAAGAAGTTAGCGGGTACAATGAGCAGTTCTTC
CDR3: CASSEEVSGYNEQFF

size: once
J: TRBJ1-6
D: NA
V: TRBV6-2/TRBV6-3
DNA: TGTGCCAGCAGTTTCCCGAGATCACCCCTCCACTTT
CDR3: CASSFPRSPLHF